Detailed here is one T cell receptor (beta chain). Its antigen remains unknown. As to treatment: oral pan-JAK inhibitor, 5-10 mg twice daily. This specimen belongs to a study of CD8+ T cells in alopecia areata. Study-level background: Treatment with tofacitinib (6 to 18 months) was followed by 6 months off drug. Study-level findings and limits: Sharing of TCRs across patients appeared less clear than in mice, possibly for HLA-related reasons.

Sequencing used cDNA as its template, made by extracting RNA and reverse transcribing it. Some clones are missing from TCRdb's copy, which holds only in-frame ones; the method was immunoSEQ multiplex PCR. Of about 120,000 clones listed, about three fifths are singletons. The specimen was CD8+ T cells sorted from blood, collected at week 24, from a patient treated with tofacitinib. The sequence was obtained from a human donor with alopecia areata.

CDR3 in DNA: TGTGCCAGCAGGCTCCGTAGCGGGGGGAGCCAAGAGACCCAGTACTTC. As protein: CASRLRSGGSQETQYF. The chain combines TRBV6-9 with TRBJ2-5; 10 bases line up with TRBD2. The CDR3 extends over 16 amino acids. Germline loops: CDR1 MNHGY, CDR2 SVAAGI. V was pared by 6 bases and J by 1 base, with 8 bases of the junction left unmatched.